A selection of T cell receptor beta chains follows, all from one sample in a study of T cells after posttransplantation cyclophosphamide. Clones were sequenced by immunoSEQ multiplex PCR, and TCRdb holds only the in-frame ones, with some missing. The table has some 64,000 clones, approximately 92% seen once; the top ten hold nearly 3%. Source material: PBMCs. These receptor sequences come from a woman aged 30 to 39 in good health and a related stem cell transplant donor. CDR3s include the opening cysteine and the closing phenylalanine or tryptophan. D genes are given only for firm matches. Clone size is stated in some rows and not others, as once, few, many or a class when expanded.

v_gene	d_gene	j_gene	abundance	CDR3aa	CDR3nt
TRBV2	.	TRBJ2-7	.	CASIFSTRATYEQYF	TGTGCCAGCATATTCTCAACCAGGGCCACTTACGAGCAGTACTTC
TRBV7-9	.	TRBJ2-2	few	CAVVTGGAGELFF	TGTGCCGTCGTCACAGGGGGGGCCGGGGAGCTGTTTTTT
TRBV7-8	.	TRBJ1-1	.	CASSATSFTEAFF	TGTGCCAGCAGCGCTACCTCGTTCACTGAAGCTTTCTTT
TRBV6-1	.	TRBJ1-2	.	CAVRQDGEYGYTF	TGTGCCGTCCGACAGGATGGGGAGTATGGCTACACCTTC
TRBV28	.	TRBJ1-3	once	CASSPIGGAYTIYF	TGTGCCAGCAGTCCGATCGGTGGGGCATACACCATATATTTT
TRBV15	.	TRBJ1-4	.	CATSRDFGGTGVF	TGTGCCACCAGCAGAGATTTTGGCGGGACGGGGGTTTTT
TRBV30	.	TRBJ1-3	.	CAWNPQGSGNTIYF	TGTGCCTGGAATCCACAGGGTTCTGGAAACACCATATATTTT
TRBV18	.	TRBJ2-3	.	CASSPATDTQYF	TGTGCCAGCTCACCAGCCACAGATACGCAGTATTTT
TRBV7-8	.	TRBJ2-1	.	CASSTMTRDEQFF	TGTGCCAGCAGCACTATGACCAGGGATGAGCAGTTCTTC
TRBV4-1	.	TRBJ2-1	.	CASSQEVALVDEQFF	TGCGCCAGCAGCCAAGAAGTGGCTTTGGTGGATGAGCAGTTCTTC
TRBV5-6	.	TRBJ2-1	.	CASSLVTASSSYNEQFF	TGTGCCAGCAGCTTGGTCACTGCTTCAAGCTCCTACAATGAGCAGTTCTTC
TRBV4-3	.	TRBJ1-1	.	CASSHGRGNTEAFF	TGCGCCAGCAGCCACGGACGCGGGAACACTGAAGCTTTCTTT
TRBV6-6	.	TRBJ2-5	.	CASSLAINKETQYF	TGTGCCAGCAGTTTGGCGATAAATAAAGAGACCCAGTACTTC
TRBV5-1	.	TRBJ1-6	.	CASSLNSNNSPLHF	TGCGCCAGCAGCTTGAATTCTAATAATTCACCCCTCCACTTT
TRBV4-2	.	TRBJ1-6	.	CASSQDSINSPLHF	TGTGCCAGCAGCCAAGATTCCATTAATTCACCCCTCCACTTT
TRBV10-3	.	TRBJ2-7	.	CAISGGGPYEQYF	TGTGCCATCAGTGGGGGGGGCCCCTACGAGCAGTACTTC
TRBV18	TRBD1	TRBJ2-1	.	CASSGTGSYNEQFF	TGTGCCAGCTCAGGGACAGGAAGTTACAATGAGCAGTTCTTC
TRBV5-1	.	TRBJ1-6	.	CASSSGVLGNSPLHF	TGCGCCAGCAGCTCCGGGGTCCTGGGGAATTCACCCCTCCACTTT
TRBV9	.	TRBJ2-3	.	CASSVAGSTDTQYF	TGTGCCAGCAGCGTGGCAGGTAGCACAGATACGCAGTATTTT
TRBV27	TRBD1	TRBJ2-7	.	CASSSTDRPGYEQYF	TGTGCCAGCAGTTCGACGGACAGGCCAGGGTACGAGCAGTACTTC
TRBV7-9	.	TRBJ1-3	.	CASSQSAANTIYF	TGTGCCAGCAGCCAGTCGGCAGCGAACACCATATATTTT
TRBV7-3	.	TRBJ2-1	.	CASSLFEGAYNEQFF	TGTGCCAGCAGCTTATTTGAGGGGGCCTACAATGAGCAGTTCTTC
TRBV29-1	TRBD2	TRBJ2-1	.	CSVRSGGAGEQFF	TGCAGCGTTAGGAGCGGGGGGGCCGGTGAGCAGTTCTTC
TRBV19	.	TRBJ1-2	.	CASSIVRGASVPYYGYTF	TGTGCCAGTAGTATAGTCCGGGGGGCCTCAGTCCCCTACTATGGCTACACCTTC
TRBV5-1	.	TRBJ2-7	.	CASSLGSWVSSYEQYF	TGCGCCAGCAGCTTGGGTAGTTGGGTGAGCTCCTACGAGCAGTACTTC
TRBV28	.	TRBJ1-1	.	CASSLVRGNTEAFF	TGTGCCAGCAGTTTAGTCAGGGGGAACACTGAAGCTTTCTTT
TRBV9	.	TRBJ2-1	few	CASSGGPSQEQFF	TGTGCCAGCAGCGGGGGACCTTCCCAGGAGCAGTTCTTC
TRBV6-1	.	TRBJ1-4	.	CASRNDRFNEKLFF	TGTGCCAGCAGGAATGACCGATTTAATGAAAAACTGTTTTTT
TRBV7-2	.	TRBJ2-5	.	CASRPPNGVETQYF	TGTGCCAGCAGACCTCCTAACGGGGTCGAGACCCAGTACTTC
TRBV2	TRBD2	TRBJ2-1	.	CASSPLKGLGGPDNEQFF	TGTGCCAGCAGTCCCCTGAAGGGACTAGGAGGACCTGACAATGAGCAGTTCTTC
TRBV19	TRBD1	TRBJ2-1	.	CASRPAGTATYNEQFF	TGTGCCAGTAGACCCGCCGGGACAGCTACCTACAATGAGCAGTTCTTC
TRBV10-1	.	TRBJ1-1	.	CASNSHHSRLKTEAFF	TGCGCCAGCAATTCCCATCATTCTCGGTTGAAAACTGAAGCTTTCTTT
TRBV7-9	.	TRBJ1-2	few	CASSHDSVWDGYTF	TGTGCCAGCAGCCACGACAGCGTCTGGGATGGCTACACCTTC
TRBV7-9	.	TRBJ2-1	.	CASSLDSAQFF	TGTGCCAGCAGCTTAGATTCGGCGCAGTTCTTC
TRBV2	.	TRBJ2-5	once	CASSESSQGTQYF	TGTGCCAGCAGTGAATCTTCCCAGGGGACCCAGTACTTC
TRBV2	.	TRBJ2-6	.	CASTATVESSGANVLTF	TGTGCCAGCACTGCGACAGTCGAGAGCTCTGGGGCCAACGTCCTGACTTTC
TRBV10-2	.	TRBJ1-2	.	CASSGVRYGYTF	TGCGCCAGCAGTGGGGTACGCTACGGCTACACCTTC
TRBV2	TRBD1	TRBJ1-6	.	CASIRGQGANSPLHF	TGTGCCAGCATAAGGGGACAGGGGGCGAATTCACCCCTCCACTTT
TRBV6-5	.	TRBJ2-2	.	CASSTSGWNTGELFF	TGTGCCAGCAGTACCTCGGGCTGGAACACCGGGGAGCTGTTTTTT
TRBV10-1	.	TRBJ2-3	.	CASSDNRDTQYF	TGCGCCAGCAGTGACAACCGGGATACGCAGTATTTT
TRBV4-3	.	TRBJ1-4	.	CASSQDEGDRKLFF	TGCGCCAGCAGCCAAGATGAAGGGGACCGAAAACTGTTTTTT
TRBV7-6	TRBD1	TRBJ2-1	once	CASSLGTQGAYNEQFF	TGTGCCAGCAGCTTAGGAACCCAGGGGGCTTACAATGAGCAGTTCTTC
TRBV28	.	TRBJ1-1	.	CATSRESNTEAFF	TGTGCCACCTCGAGGGAGTCGAACACTGAAGCTTTCTTT
TRBV6-5	.	TRBJ1-2	.	CASRQGVVRGYTF	TGTGCCAGCAGACAGGGTGTTGTGCGTGGCTACACCTTC
TRBV6-6	.	TRBJ2-1	.	CASSSLRLDEQFF	TGTGCCAGCAGTTCCCTACGCTTGGATGAGCAGTTCTTC
TRBV9	TRBD2	TRBJ2-3	.	CASSVALAGADTQYF	TGTGCCAGCAGCGTAGCCCTAGCGGGGGCAGATACGCAGTATTTT
TRBV6-5	.	TRBJ1-5	.	CASRGAYSNQPQHF	TGTGCCAGCAGGGGGGCGTATAGCAATCAGCCCCAGCATTTT
TRBV7-8	.	TRBJ1-4	.	CASSLVYIATNEKLFF	TGTGCCAGCAGCTTAGTTTACATTGCAACTAATGAAAAACTGTTTTTT
TRBV13	TRBD2	TRBJ2-7	.	CASSLGGGLAGAPYEQYF	TGTGCCAGCAGCTTAGGGGGGGGACTAGCGGGGGCCCCCTACGAGCAGTACTTC
TRBV5-1	.	TRBJ2-1	.	CASIHPEYNEQFF	TGCGCCAGCATCCACCCAGAGTACAATGAGCAGTTCTTC
TRBV7-9	.	TRBJ2-1	.	CASSLPTGSGQFF	TGTGCCAGCAGCTTACCGACGGGCAGTGGGCAGTTCTTC
TRBV19	.	TRBJ2-3	.	CASSLPGDTDTQYF	TGTGCCAGTAGTCTACCGGGAGACACAGATACGCAGTATTTT
TRBV19	.	TRBJ1-2	.	CASSMGQKYGYTF	TGTGCCAGTAGTATGGGACAAAAATATGGCTACACCTTC
TRBV7-6	.	TRBJ2-7	.	CASSSPPGYEQYF	TGTGCCAGCAGCTCCCCACCCGGCTACGAGCAGTACTTC
TRBV11-2	.	TRBJ2-1	.	CASSTLDSYNEQFF	TGTGCCAGCAGCACACTGGACAGTTACAATGAGCAGTTCTTC
TRBV7-2	TRBD1	TRBJ1-6	once	CASSSDRPSSYNSPLHF	TGTGCCAGCAGCTCGGACAGGCCGAGCTCCTATAATTCACCCCTCCACTTT
TRBV19	TRBD1	TRBJ2-7	.	CASSPAGQGLPYEQYF	TGTGCCAGTAGCCCGGCCGGACAGGGACTTCCCTACGAGCAGTACTTC
TRBV5-5	.	TRBJ1-2	once	CASSFGSGALYGYTF	TGTGCCAGCAGCTTCGGGTCAGGGGCCCTCTATGGCTACACCTTC
TRBV12-1	.	TRBJ2-7	.	CASSFRVGGPLGEQYF	TGTGCCAGCAGCTTTAGGGTTGGCGGTCCCTTGGGGGAGCAGTACTTC
TRBV27	.	TRBJ1-1	.	CASRTPGQLNTEAFF	TGTGCCAGCAGAACCCCGGGACAACTAAACACTGAAGCTTTCTTT